This T cell receptor (beta chain) was found in a study of beta chain features in type 1 diabetes. Study-level points and caveats: Any HLA-type effect on TCRB rearrangement remained unresolved here. All four CD4+ subsets of Type 1 diabetes patients contained TCRB CDR3s that were moderately but significantly shorter.

CDR3 length equals 12 residues. Germline CDR1 SQVTM, CDR2 ANQGSEA. The germline V and J ends were trimmed by 4 bases and 5 bases, with 8 bases remaining between them. Expressed TCRB transcripts were sequenced because the isolated RNA had all been reverse transcribed beforehand. Assay: immunoSEQ multiplex PCR; the TCRdb copy retains only in-frame clones and omits some. The table lists around 710,000 clones, under 15% of them singletons. Concerning this clone: The antigen is unknown.

The sequence came from a man in his thirties or forties with type 1 diabetes. The sequencing sample was made of naive CD4+ T cells from blood. This chain joins TRBV29-1 and TRBJ1-4; possible D gene TRBD1, 5 bases. CDR3 protein: CSVARANEKLFF. In DNA form, the CDR3 reads TGCAGCGTTGCCAGGGCAAATGAAAAACTGTTTTTT.